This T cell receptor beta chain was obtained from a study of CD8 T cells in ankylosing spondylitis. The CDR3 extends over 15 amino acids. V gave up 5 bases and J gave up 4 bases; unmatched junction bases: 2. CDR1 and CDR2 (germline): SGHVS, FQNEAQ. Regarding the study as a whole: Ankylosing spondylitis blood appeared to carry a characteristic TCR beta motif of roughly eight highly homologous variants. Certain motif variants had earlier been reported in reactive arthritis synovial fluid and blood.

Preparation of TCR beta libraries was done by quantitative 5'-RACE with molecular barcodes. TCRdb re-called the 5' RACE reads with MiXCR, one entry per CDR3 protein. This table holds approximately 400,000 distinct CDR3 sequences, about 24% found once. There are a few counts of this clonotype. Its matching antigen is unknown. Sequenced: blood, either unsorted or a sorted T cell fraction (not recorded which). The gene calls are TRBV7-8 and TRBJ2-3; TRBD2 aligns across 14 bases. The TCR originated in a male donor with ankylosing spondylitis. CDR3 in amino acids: CASSPTSGRADTQYF. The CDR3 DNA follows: TGTGCCAGCAGCCCGACTAGCGGGAGGGCAGATACGCAGTATTTT.